This TCR beta chain emerged from a study of T cells in Graves' hyperthyroidism and ophthalmopathy. Regions amplified from RNA transcripts were the TCR beta CDR3 regions. The HTBI set primed first-round TCR CDR3 RT-PCR. TCRdb reanalysed the multiplex PCR reads using MiXCR and keeps one entry per CDR3 protein. The sample consists of under 700,000 distinct CDR3 sequences, over 15% of them appearing once. The origin of this receptor is a woman aged 18 to 35 with Graves' hyperthyroidism. The sample was blood.

The CDR3 nucleotides are TGTGCCAGCAGTGAATTGGGGGGCTCTGGAAACACCATATATTTT. Residues: CASSELGGSGNTIYF. The chain joins TRBV2 to TRBJ1-3; possibly TRBD1 for D (5 bases). Germline CDR1 reads SNHLY; CDR2 reads FYNNEI. V shed 2 bases and J shed 0 bases, with 8 bases lying between them. This CDR3 has 15 residues.